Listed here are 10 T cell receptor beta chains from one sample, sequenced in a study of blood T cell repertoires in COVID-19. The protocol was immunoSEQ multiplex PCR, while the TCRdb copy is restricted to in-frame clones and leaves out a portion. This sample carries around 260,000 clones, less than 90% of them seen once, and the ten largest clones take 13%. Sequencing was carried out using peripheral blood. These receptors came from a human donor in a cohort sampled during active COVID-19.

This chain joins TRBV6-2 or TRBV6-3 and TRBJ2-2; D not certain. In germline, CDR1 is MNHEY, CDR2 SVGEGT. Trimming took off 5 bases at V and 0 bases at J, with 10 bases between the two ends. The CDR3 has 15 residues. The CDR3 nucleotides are TGTGCCAGCAGTCGGGTATTCACGAACACCGGGGAGCTGTTTTTT. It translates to CASSRVFTNTGELFF.

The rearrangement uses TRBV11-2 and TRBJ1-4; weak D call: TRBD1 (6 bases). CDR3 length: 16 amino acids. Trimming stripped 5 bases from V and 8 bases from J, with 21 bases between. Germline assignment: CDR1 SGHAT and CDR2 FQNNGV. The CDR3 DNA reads TGTGCCAGCAGCCCGGAGGGGGGGCGGGGTTTAGAAAAACTGTTTTTT. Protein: CASSPEGGRGLEKLFF.

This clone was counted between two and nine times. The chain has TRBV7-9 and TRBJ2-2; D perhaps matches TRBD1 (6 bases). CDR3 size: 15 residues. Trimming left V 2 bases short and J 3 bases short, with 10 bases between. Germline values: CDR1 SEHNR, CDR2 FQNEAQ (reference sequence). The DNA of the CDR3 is TGTGCCAGCAGCTTACTGGACAGACACACCGGGGAGCTGTTTTTT. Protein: CASSLLDRHTGELFF.

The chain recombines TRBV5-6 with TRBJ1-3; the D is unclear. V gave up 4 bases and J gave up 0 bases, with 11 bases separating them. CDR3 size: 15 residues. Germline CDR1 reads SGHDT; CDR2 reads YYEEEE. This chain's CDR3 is CASSVLSFSGNTIYF. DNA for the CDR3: TGTGCCAGCAGCGTCTTAAGCTTCTCTGGAAACACCATATATTTT. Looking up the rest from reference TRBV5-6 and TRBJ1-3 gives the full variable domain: DAGVTQSPTHLIKTRGQQVTLRCSPKSGHDTVSWYQQALGQGPQFIFQYYEEEERQRGNFPDRFSGHQFPNYSSELNVNALLLGDSALYLCASSVLSFSGNTIYFGEGSWLTVV.

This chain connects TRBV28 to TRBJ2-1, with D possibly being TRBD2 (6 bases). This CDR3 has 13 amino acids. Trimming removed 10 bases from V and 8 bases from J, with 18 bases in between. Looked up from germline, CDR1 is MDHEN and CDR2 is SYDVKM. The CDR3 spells CATTGVGWYEQFF. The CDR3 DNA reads TGTGCCACCACGGGGGTAGGTTGGTATGAGCAGTTCTTC.

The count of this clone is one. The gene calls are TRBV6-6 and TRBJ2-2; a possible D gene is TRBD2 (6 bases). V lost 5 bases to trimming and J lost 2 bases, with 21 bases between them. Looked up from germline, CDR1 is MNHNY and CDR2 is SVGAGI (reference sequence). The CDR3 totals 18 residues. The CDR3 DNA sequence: TGTGCCAGCAGTCGCCTAAATAGTCGCGGGGCCAACACCGGGGAGCTGTTTTTT. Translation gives CASSRLNSRGANTGELFF.

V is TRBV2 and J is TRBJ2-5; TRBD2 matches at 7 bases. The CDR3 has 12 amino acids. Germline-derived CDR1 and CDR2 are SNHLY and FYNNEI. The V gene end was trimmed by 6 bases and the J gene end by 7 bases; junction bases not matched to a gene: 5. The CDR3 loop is CASRVGEGTQYF. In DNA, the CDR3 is TGTGCCAGCAGGGTCGGGGAGGGGACCCAGTACTTC.

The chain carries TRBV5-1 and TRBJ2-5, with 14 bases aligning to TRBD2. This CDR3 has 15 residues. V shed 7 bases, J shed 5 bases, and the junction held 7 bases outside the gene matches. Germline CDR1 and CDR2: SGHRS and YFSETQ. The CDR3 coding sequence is TGCGCCAGCCAAGGGACTAGCGGGAGCACGGAGACCCAGTACTTC. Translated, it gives CASQGTSGSTETQYF.

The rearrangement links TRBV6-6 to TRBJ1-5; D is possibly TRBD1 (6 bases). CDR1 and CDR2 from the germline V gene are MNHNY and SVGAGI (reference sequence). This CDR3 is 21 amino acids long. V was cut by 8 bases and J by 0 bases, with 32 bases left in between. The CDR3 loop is CASRSGGDHRVREYSNQPQHF. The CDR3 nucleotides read TGTGCCAGCCGCTCGGGGGGCGATCACAGGGTTAGGGAGTATAGCAATCAGCCCCAGCATTTT.

This CDR3 is CASGLESEQYF. The CDR3, as DNA: TGTGCTAGTGGTTTGGAGAGTGAGCAGTACTTC. This chain joins TRBV12-5 and TRBJ2-7, with unresolved D. The V end was cut by 1 base, the J end by 7 bases, with 5 bases between. This CDR3 has 11 residues. CDR1 and CDR2 (germline): LGHNT, FRNRAP.